These 14 T cell receptor beta chains came from one sample sequenced in a study of radiation and T cells in renal cell carcinoma. Sequencing used immunoSEQ multiplex PCR; TCRdb keeps in-frame clones, though not all of them. The sample contains 130,000 to 150,000 clones, less than 90% of which appear only once. Time point reported: blood 4 weeks post-SBRT, at nephrectomy. Treatment in this sample: 15 Gy SBRT to primary tumor, nephrectomy 4 weeks later. Source: blood, taken from a patient whose treatment included radiotherapy and nephrectomy. These receptors were obtained from a woman aged 50 to 60 with renal cell carcinoma.

This sequence joins TRBV6-6 and TRBJ1-5; D is undetermined. The CDR3 runs to 13 residues. Germline CDR1 reads MNHNY; CDR2 reads SVGAGI (reference sequence). The germline V and J ends were trimmed by 10 bases and 6 bases, with 16 bases remaining between them. CDR3 DNA sequence: TGTGCCACCGACCCCGGAGGTAGTCAGCCCCAGCATTTT. Protein product: CATDPGGSQPQHF.

In this sample, this clone turned up once. The V call is TRBV27, the J call TRBJ2-1, with D hard to call. Trimming pared 5 bases from V and 3 bases from J, leaving 2 bases between. Germline values: CDR1 MNHEY, CDR2 SMNVEV (reference sequence). The CDR3 runs 11 residues. CDR3 sequence (DNA): TGTGCCAGCAGTAACTACAATGAGCAGTTCTTC. Its translation is CASSNYNEQFF.

This sequence joins TRBV19 and TRBJ1-5; D might be TRBD1 (5 bases). The CDR3 extends over 16 amino acids. Germline V gene data show CDR1 as LNHDA and CDR2 as SQIVND (reference sequence). Trimming took 7 bases from V and 0 from J, leaving 16 bases between them. CDR3 in amino acids: CASTRGLVYSNQPQHF. In nucleotides, the CDR3 is TGTGCCAGTACGAGGGGATTGGTATATAGCAATCAGCCCCAGCATTTT.

V and J are TRBV25-1 and TRBJ2-1; 7 nucleotides align to TRBD1. The CDR3 runs 12 residues. Germline trimming cut 8 bases from V and 9 bases from J; bases unmatched to any gene: 7. Germline CDR1 is MGHDK and CDR2 is SYGVNS. In nucleotides, the CDR3 is TGTGCCAGCCTCACAGGGGTCGCTGAGCAGTTCTTC. The encoded protein is CASLTGVAEQFF.

The rearrangement links TRBV6-5 to TRBJ2-7, with D perhaps TRBD2 (6 bases). Trimming shortened V by 10 bases and J by 7 bases, and 8 bases separated the two germline ends. Germline-derived CDR1 and CDR2 are MNHEY and SVGAGI. The CDR3 totals 9 residues. The CDR3 spells CATAGEQYF. CDR3 bases: TGTGCCACCGCGGGGGAGCAGTACTTC.

This chain links TRBV7-9 with TRBJ2-5; the D is unclear. CDR3 length: 11 amino acids. Germline lookup yields CDR1 SEHNR and CDR2 FQNEAQ (reference sequence). The V end lost 5 bases, the J end lost 5 bases, and 6 bases lay between the germline ends. The CDR3: CASSPVETQYF. In DNA, the CDR3 is TGTGCCAGCAGCCCCGTTGAGACCCAGTACTTC.

The chain links TRBV5-5 to TRBJ2-7; D is tentatively TRBD1 or TRBD2 (6 bases each). CDR1 and CDR2 (germline): SGHKS, YYEKEE (reference sequence). The CDR3 runs 14 residues. Trimming shortened V by 6 bases and J by 3 bases, and 16 bases separated the two germline ends. CDR3 residues: CASTSVGGGYEQYF. As DNA, the CDR3 is TGTGCCAGCACTTCAGTGGGGGGCGGCTACGAGCAGTACTTC.

The chain recombines TRBV10-1 with TRBJ1-1; TRBD1 might be the D (6 bases). Germline-derived CDR1 and CDR2 are WNHNN and SYGVQD (reference sequence). With 3 bases removed from V and 6 bases from J, the gap between germline ends came to 11 bases. This CDR3 contains 13 residues. DNA of the CDR3: TGCGCCAGCAGTGAAAACAGGGTCCCTGAAGCTTTCTTT. As protein: CASSENRVPEAFF.

The chain employs TRBV11-2 and TRBJ2-6; D may be TRBD1 (5 bases). Germline CDR1 is SGHAT and CDR2 is FQNNGV. The CDR3 is 15 amino acids. The ends were cut back, 5 bases at V and 0 bases at J, with 8 bases in the middle. CDR3 sequence (DNA): TGTGCCAGCAGCGTGACAGTCTCTGGGGCCAACGTCCTGACTTTC. This gives the protein CASSVTVSGANVLTF.

This rearrangement joins TRBV7-2 to TRBJ2-5, with 7 bases identical to TRBD2. V was clipped by 3 bases and J by 4 bases; unmatched bases: 8. Per germline, CDR1 SGHTA and CDR2 FQGNSA. This CDR3 region has 15 residues. The CDR3 DNA reads TGTGCCAGCAGCTTCTTGCGGGGGATTGGAGAGACCCAGTACTTC. This translates into CASSFLRGIGETQYF.

The genes are TRBV18 and TRBJ2-1; TRBD1 is a possible D gene (6 bases). Trimming cost V 3 bases and J 7 bases, with 10 bases left between them. The CDR3 has 13 amino acids. Germline V gene data show CDR1 as KGHSH and CDR2 as LQKENI. The CDR3 here is CASSPQGGNEQFF. DNA of the CDR3: TGTGCCAGCTCACCTCAAGGGGGTAATGAGCAGTTCTTC.

The rearrangement links TRBV27 to TRBJ2-4; maybe TRBD2 (5 bases). V gave up 7 bases and J gave up 4 bases, with 17 bases separating them. This CDR3 spans 15 amino acids. Germline V gives CDR1 MNHEY, CDR2 SMNVEV (reference sequence). The CDR3 DNA reads as TGTGCCAGCAAACTACAATCGGGGAAGAAAAACATTCAGTACTTC. Residues: CASKLQSGKKNIQYF.

This sequence joins TRBV6-1 and TRBJ2-7; 7 bases fit TRBD2. Trimming at V came to 2 bases and at J to 4 bases, leaving 20 bases not matched to a gene. In germline, CDR1 is MNHNS, CDR2 SASEGT. The CDR3 sequence is 19 residues long. Here the CDR3 DNA reads TGTGCCAGCAGTGAACCCCCCGCGGGAGCCCACGGGGGGATGTACGAGCAGTACTTC. It encodes CASSEPPAGAHGGMYEQYF.

This clone was picked up a small number of times. The chain joins TRBV28 to TRBJ2-1, with D perhaps matching TRBD2 (6 bases). Germline V lookup: CDR1 MDHEN, CDR2 SYDVKM. The CDR3 contains 15 residues. V gave up 8 bases and J gave up 9 bases, with 23 bases separating them. DNA of the CDR3: TGTGCCAGCTCTCGATCGGGAGTTATTATGGGTGAGCAGTTCTTC. Its protein product is CASSRSGVIMGEQFF.